This T cell receptor beta chain was profiled in a study of blood T cell repertoires in COVID-19. Per the authors' pipeline: Quantification of nucleated cells was approximated via reference gene primer amplification. Method: immunoSEQ multiplex PCR; TCRdb's copy keeps in-frame clones and lacks some. V, J and clone size reflect that table, while D and trimming were determined from the DNA. Of some 170,000 clones in the sample, 65% to 85% were seen once. Residents of about two dozen US areas, aged about 18 to 100 years, made up the participants. The CDR3 length is 14 residues. Trimming took off 4 bases at V and 3 bases at J, with 12 bases between the two ends. Germline assignment: CDR1 SEHNR and CDR2 FQNEAQ (reference sequence).

The source material was PBMCs or T cells enriched from blood (not recorded which). This sequence joins TRBV7-9 and TRBJ1-1; D may be TRBD1 (5 bases). The origin of this receptor is a middle-aged man who had recovered from COVID-19. CDR3 region: CASSWGLGDTEAFF. The CDR3 DNA follows: TGTGCCAGCAGCTGGGGACTAGGGGACACTGAAGCTTTCTTT.